These 5 T cell receptor beta chains originate from one sample sequenced in a study of identical twins. TCRdb ran MiXCR on the 5' RACE reads and lists one entry per CDR3 protein. Of around 240,000 distinct CDR3 sequences in the sample, about 10% were seen once. Sequencing was carried out using memory T cells sorted from blood. These receptors were collected from a man aged 45-65 years in good health.

In its sample, this clonotype was seen many times. The rearrangement uses TRBV12-3 or TRBV12-4 and TRBJ2-1; 11 bases map to TRBD2. There are 16 residues in the CDR3. V shed 3 bases, J shed 13 bases, and the junction held 14 bases outside the gene matches. The CDR3 spells CASSFGRLAGFTTQFF. The DNA for the CDR3 is TGTGCCAGCAGTTTTGGCCGACTAGCGGGGTTTACAACACAGTTCTTC.

This chain connects TRBV4-2 to TRBJ2-2, with TRBD2 matching 8 bases. The V segment lost 4 bases and the J segment 7 bases; nucleotides outside the gene matches: 11. This CDR3 is built from 16 residues. Germline V gene data show CDR1 as LGHNA and CDR2 as YNFKEQ. CDR3 sequence reads: CASSPYAGGSDGELFF. The CDR3 DNA reads TGTGCCAGCAGCCCCTACGCGGGAGGCAGCGACGGGGAGCTGTTTTTT.

This rearrangement joins TRBV9 to TRBJ2-7; 9 positions agree with TRBD2. After removal of 4 bases from V and 3 bases from J, the junction contained 8 bases not matched to a gene. Germline CDR1 reads SGDLS; CDR2 reads YYNGEE. This CDR3 spans 15 amino acids. The CDR3 nucleotides are TGTGCCAGCAGCCCCCACGGAGCGGGAGGCTACGAGCAGTACTTC. It is translated as CASSPHGAGGYEQYF.

A few counts support this clonotype. The chain links TRBV10-3 to TRBJ1-2, with D possibly matching TRBD1 (5 bases). Germline assignment: CDR1 ENHRY and CDR2 SYGVKD. The CDR3 loop spans 12 amino acids. The V end lost 5 bases, the J end lost 3 bases, and 7 bases lay between the germline ends. For the CDR3, the DNA is TGTGCCATCAGTCGGGGGGACTATGGCTACACCTTC. The encoded protein is CAISRGDYGYTF.

This chain uses TRBV4-2 with TRBJ2-5; maybe TRBD1 (5 bases). V gave up 0 bases and J gave up 3 bases, with 20 bases separating them. The CDR3 has 18 residues. Germline CDR1 LGHNA, CDR2 YNFKEQ. The CDR3 bases are TGTGCCAGCAGCCAAGATCCGAGGAACAGTCTAGGGGAAGAGACCCAGTACTTC. Protein sequence: CASSQDPRNSLGEETQYF.